This entry describes one T cell receptor beta chain. The data originate from a study of blood T cell repertoires in COVID-19. Study background: COVID-19 samples from acute and convalescent phases originated in the United States, Italy and Spain. Sample material is recorded as cDNA or gDNA derived from T cells, B-cell-depleted T cells, or PBMCs.

In the source study's methods: Amplification from reference gene primers served as the basis for estimated nucleated cell counts. The protocol was immunoSEQ multiplex PCR, while the TCRdb copy is restricted to in-frame clones and leaves out a portion. That table furnishes V, J and clone size, whereas the DNA furnished D and trimming. Of about 51,000 clones listed, roughly 80% are singletons. CDR1 is SGHNT, CDR2 YYREEE, per germline (reference sequence). The CDR3 is made up of 14 amino acids. V was shortened by 4 bases and J by 7 bases, with 14 bases between the two germline ends. The chain has TRBV5-4 and TRBJ1-4; D ambiguous. The sequence was obtained from a human donor with acute or convalescent COVID-19. The donor label of this sample is uncertain. Sequencing was carried out using peripheral blood. The CDR3 DNA follows: TGTGCCAGCAGCAGTCGAGGAGCCGGTGAAAAACTGTTTTTT. This encodes CASSSRGAGEKLFF.